These 9 T cell receptor beta chains were all obtained from the same sample, sequenced in a study of blood T cell repertoires in COVID-19 (dated by TCRdb to 2019 to 2021). Library preparation used the immunoSEQ multiplex PCR assay. TCRdb carries this immuneACCESS record with in-frame sequences only. Its versions omit some clonotypes, under half of them owing to an unresolved V gene in the studies checked, with the rest unexplained. The sample profile shows a few hundred thousand clones; 80% to 90% of them were found once. The top ten hold less than 1.2% of the sample. Sequencing was carried out using PBMCs or T cells enriched from blood (not recorded which). Receptors were obtained from a man younger than 35 who had recovered from COVID-19.

The chain combines TRBV4-1 with TRBJ1-2; 7 bases line up with TRBD1. Trimming cost V 2 bases and J 5 bases; bases outside gene matches: 2. Germline V gives CDR1 MGHRA, CDR2 YSYEKL. There are 13 residues in the CDR3. The CDR3 nucleotides read TGCGCCAGCAGCCAAACAGGGGAGTATGGCTACACCTTC. Translation: CASSQTGEYGYTF.

J is TRBJ2-5 and V is TRBV12-3 or TRBV12-4; D remains unclear. Trimming shortened V by 3 bases and J by 2 bases, and 7 bases separated the two germline ends. The CDR3 contains 13 residues. In DNA, the CDR3 is TGTGCCAGCAGTTTGAGCGCACAAGAGACCCAGTACTTC. Residues: CASSLSAQETQYF.

The V gene is TRBV10-3, the J gene TRBJ2-7, with TRBD1 as a possible D gene (6 bases). CDR1 ENHRY and CDR2 SYGVKD come from the germline V gene. The V end was cut by 8 bases, the J end by 3 bases, with 11 bases between. The CDR3 is 12 amino acids. The CDR3 nucleotides are TGTGCCATCCGACAGGTGGGCTACGAGCAGTACTTC. It is translated as CAIRQVGYEQYF.

This chain uses TRBV5-1 with TRBJ1-2; D is perhaps TRBD1 (5 bases). Deletions cut 4 bases from V and 5 bases from J, with 18 bases between. The CDR3 consists of 15 residues. The germline CDR1 and CDR2 sequences are SGHRS and YFSETQ. Written as DNA, the CDR3 is TGCGCCAGCAGCCCGGGGGGTGGCCGCCTATATGGCTACACCTTC. This sequence encodes CASSPGGGRLYGYTF.

V and J are TRBV10-1 and TRBJ2-1; D uncertain. V was pared by 2 bases and J by 7 bases, with 15 bases between. Per the germline V gene, CDR1 is WNHNN and CDR2 is SYGVQD (reference sequence). There are 15 residues in the CDR3. The DNA for the CDR3 is TGCGCCAGCAGTGAGAGTGCCCTACAGAAGAATGAGCAGTTCTTC. Translating it yields CASSESALQKNEQFF.

The chain carries TRBV5-4 and TRBJ2-2; D is ambiguous. The germline CDR1 and CDR2 sequences are SGHNT and YYREEE (reference sequence). The V and J ends lost 4 bases and 5 bases respectively, with 9 bases between them. There are 13 residues in the CDR3. The CDR3 DNA follows: TGTGCCAGCAGCCCGACGCGGACCGGGGAGCTGTTTTTT. Translated, it gives CASSPTRTGELFF. Supplemented by reference TRBV5-4 and TRBJ2-2, the full variable domain reads ETGVTQSPTHLIKTRGQQVTLRCSSQSGHNTVSWYQQALGQGPQFIFQYYREEENGRGNFPPRFSGLQFPNYSSELNVNALELDDSALYLCASSPTRTGELFFGEGSRLTVL.

The rearrangement uses TRBV5-1 and TRBJ2-2; 7 bases are shared with TRBD2. The length of the CDR3 is 18 residues. Germline CDR1 is SGHRS and CDR2 is YFSETQ. V was clipped by 4 bases and J by 5 bases; unmatched bases: 17. CDR3 bases: TGCGCCAGCAGCCCCGCAGTACCCGGGAGGCAGGCGACCGGGGAGCTGTTTTTT. Amino acid sequence: CASSPAVPGRQATGELFF. Full variable domain (rest looked up from reference TRBV5-1 and TRBJ2-2): KAGVTQTPRYLIKTRGQQVTLSCSPISGHRSVSWYQQTPGQGLQFLFEYFSETQRNKGNFPGRFSGRQFSNSRSEMNVSTLELGDSALYLCASSPAVPGRQATGELFFGEGSRLTVL.

The chain carries TRBV6-5 and TRBJ2-1, with 8 bases lining up with TRBD1. CDR3 size: 15 residues. Germline values: CDR1 MNHEY, CDR2 SVGAGI. The junction had 10 bases not matched to a gene; V was cut back by 7 bases and J by 5 bases. The CDR3 region has the DNA TGTGCCAGCATGAAAACAGGGGGAGGTAACAATGAGCAGTTCTTC. Protein: CASMKTGGGNNEQFF.

The chain employs TRBV7-2 and TRBJ2-7; tentative D call: TRBD1 (5 bases). Germline V gene data show CDR1 as SGHTA and CDR2 as FQGNSA. Between the trimmed V and J ends, which lost 1 base and 2 bases, there was a span of 6 bases. The CDR3 is 13 residues long. The CDR3 region is CASSLVGAYEQYF. The CDR3 DNA follows: TGTGCCAGCAGCTTAGTAGGGGCCTACGAGCAGTACTTC.